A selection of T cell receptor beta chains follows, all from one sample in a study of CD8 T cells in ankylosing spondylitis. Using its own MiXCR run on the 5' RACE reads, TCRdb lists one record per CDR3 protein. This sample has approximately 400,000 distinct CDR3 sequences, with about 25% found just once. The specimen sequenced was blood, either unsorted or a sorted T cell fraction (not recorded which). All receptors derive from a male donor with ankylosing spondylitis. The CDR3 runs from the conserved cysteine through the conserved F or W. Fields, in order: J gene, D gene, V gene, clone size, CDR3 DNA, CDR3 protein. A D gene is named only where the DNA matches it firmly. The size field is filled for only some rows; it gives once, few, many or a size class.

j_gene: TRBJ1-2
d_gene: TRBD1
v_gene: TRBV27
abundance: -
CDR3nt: TGTGCCAGCGTTCGTTCTTGGGGGGGGACAGGCGGTAACTATGGCTACACCTTC
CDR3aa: CASVRSWGGTGGNYGYTF

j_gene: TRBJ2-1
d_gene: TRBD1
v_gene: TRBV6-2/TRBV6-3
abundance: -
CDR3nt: TGTGCCAGCAGCCCCTACCGGGGACAGGGGTACAATGAGCAGTTCTTC
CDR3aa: CASSPYRGQGYNEQFF

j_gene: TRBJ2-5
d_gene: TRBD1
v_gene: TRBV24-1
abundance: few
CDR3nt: TGTGCCACCAGTGACCTGGGACAGCAAGAGACCCAGTACTTC
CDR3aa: CATSDLGQQETQYF

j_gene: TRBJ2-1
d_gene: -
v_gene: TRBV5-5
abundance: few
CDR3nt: TGTGCCAGCAGCTTGCTGCCGGTGGCCTCCTCTAGTTCAAGTGAGCAGTTCTTC
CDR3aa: CASSLLPVASSSSSEQFF

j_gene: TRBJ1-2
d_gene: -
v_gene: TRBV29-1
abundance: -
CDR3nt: TGCAGTATTCCAGGGTTCGACTATGGCTACACCTTC
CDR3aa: CSIPGFDYGYTF

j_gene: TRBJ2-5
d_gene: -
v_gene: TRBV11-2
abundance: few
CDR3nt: TGTGCCAGCAGCTGGAACCGCGGGGTCCAAGAGACCCAGTACTTC
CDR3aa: CASSWNRGVQETQYF

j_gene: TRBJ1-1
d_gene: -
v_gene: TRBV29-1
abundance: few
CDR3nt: TGCAGCGTGGCCTTCACTGAAGCTTTCTTT
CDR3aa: CSVAFTEAFF

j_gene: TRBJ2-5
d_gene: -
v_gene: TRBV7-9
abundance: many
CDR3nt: TGTGCCAGCAGCCCCCGGGAGACCCAGTACTTC
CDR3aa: CASSPRETQYF

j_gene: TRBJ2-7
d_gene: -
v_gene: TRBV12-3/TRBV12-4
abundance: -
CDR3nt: TGTGCCAGCAGTTTAACTCCCAAATCAACCTACGAGCAGTACTTC
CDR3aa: CASSLTPKSTYEQYF

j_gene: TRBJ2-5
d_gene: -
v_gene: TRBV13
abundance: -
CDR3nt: TGTGCCAGCAGCAAACCGGGACGGCGGACAGAGACCCAGTACTTC
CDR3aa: CASSKPGRRTETQYF

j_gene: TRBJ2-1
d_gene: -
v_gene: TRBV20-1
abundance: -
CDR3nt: TGCAGTGCTAGGGGCCGAAGGGCGCTAGACAATGAGCAGTTCTTC
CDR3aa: CSARGRRALDNEQFF

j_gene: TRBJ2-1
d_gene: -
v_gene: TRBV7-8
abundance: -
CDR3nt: TGTGCCAGCAGCTCGGGCCCGTTGAATGAGCAGTTCTTC
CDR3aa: CASSSGPLNEQFF

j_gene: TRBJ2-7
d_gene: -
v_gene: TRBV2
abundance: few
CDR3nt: TGTGCCAGCAAGCAGGCCTCGGACGAGCAGTACTTC
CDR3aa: CASKQASDEQYF

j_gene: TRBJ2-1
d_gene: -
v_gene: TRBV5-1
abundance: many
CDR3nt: TGCGCCAGCAGCTTTGCGGTTAACTCCTACAATGAGCAGTTCTTC
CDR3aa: CASSFAVNSYNEQFF

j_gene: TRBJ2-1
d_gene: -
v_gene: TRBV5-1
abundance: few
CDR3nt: TGCGCCAGCAGCGCCTACCGGGACTTCTCAGGCAATGAGCAGTTCTTC
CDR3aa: CASSAYRDFSGNEQFF

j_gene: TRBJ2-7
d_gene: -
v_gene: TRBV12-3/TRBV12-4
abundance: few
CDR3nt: TGTGCCAGCGCACGGGGGTTCTACGAGCAGTACTTC
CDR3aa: CASARGFYEQYF

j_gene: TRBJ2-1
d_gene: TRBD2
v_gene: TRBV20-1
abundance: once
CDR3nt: TGCAGTGCTAGAGACCCCCAGGGACTAGGGGGGGGTAAGCAGTTCTTC
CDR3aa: CSARDPQGLGGGKQFF

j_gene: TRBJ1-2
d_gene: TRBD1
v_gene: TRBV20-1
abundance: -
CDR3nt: TGCAGTGCCCCTGGACAGGGGATCTTC
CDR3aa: CSAPGQGIF

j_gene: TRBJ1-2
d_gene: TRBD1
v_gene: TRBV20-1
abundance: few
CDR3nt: TGCAGTGCTGCCGGGACAGGGCCCTATGGCTACACCTTC
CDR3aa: CSAAGTGPYGYTF

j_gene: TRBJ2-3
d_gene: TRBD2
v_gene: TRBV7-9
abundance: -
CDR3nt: TGTGCCAGCAGCTTCGGGACTAGCGTCATCACGCAGTATTTT
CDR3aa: CASSFGTSVITQYF

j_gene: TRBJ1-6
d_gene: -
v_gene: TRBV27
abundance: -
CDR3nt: TGTGCCAGCCGGACAGCCTATAATTCACCCCTCCACTTT
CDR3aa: CASRTAYNSPLHF

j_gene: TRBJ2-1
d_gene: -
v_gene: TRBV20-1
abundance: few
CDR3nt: TGCAGTGCTGAGACAGCGGGCACCTGGCCCAATGAGCAGTTCTTC
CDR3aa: CSAETAGTWPNEQFF

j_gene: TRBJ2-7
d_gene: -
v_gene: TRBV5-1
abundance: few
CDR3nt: TGCGCCAGCAGCATGGGTGGGCAGGAGAGCTCCTACGAGCAGTACTTC
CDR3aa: CASSMGGQESSYEQYF

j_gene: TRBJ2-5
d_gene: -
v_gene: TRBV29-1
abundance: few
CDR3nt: TGCAGCGTTGTTAGCGGAGAGACCCAGTACTTC
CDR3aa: CSVVSGETQYF

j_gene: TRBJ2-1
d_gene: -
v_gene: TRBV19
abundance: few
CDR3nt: TGTGCCAGTAGTATGCAGGGCGATGGTGAGCAGTTCTTC
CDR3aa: CASSMQGDGEQFF

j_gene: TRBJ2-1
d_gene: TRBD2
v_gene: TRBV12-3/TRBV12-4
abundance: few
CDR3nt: TGTGCCAGCAGTTTATCGGCGGGAGTAGTCGATGAGCAGTTCTTC
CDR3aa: CASSLSAGVVDEQFF

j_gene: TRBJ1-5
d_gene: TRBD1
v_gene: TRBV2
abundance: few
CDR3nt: TGTGCCAGCAGTGTACAGGGGGCGGGTGGCAATCAGCCCCAGCATTTT
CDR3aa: CASSVQGAGGNQPQHF

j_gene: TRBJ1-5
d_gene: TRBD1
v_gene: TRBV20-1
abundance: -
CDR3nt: TGCAGTGCTAGCCCCGGGACAGGGGGTGAATCGGGCAATCAGCCCCAGCATTTT
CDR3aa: CSASPGTGGESGNQPQHF

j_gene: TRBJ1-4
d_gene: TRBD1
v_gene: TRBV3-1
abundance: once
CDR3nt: TGTGCCAGCAGCCGATTCGCGAGGGGGCTAAGAGGTGAAAAACTGTTTTTT
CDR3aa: CASSRFARGLRGEKLFF

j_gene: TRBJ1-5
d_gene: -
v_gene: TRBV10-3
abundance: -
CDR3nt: TGTGCCATCAGCTCAGGGGTTAGCAATCAGCCCCAGCATTTT
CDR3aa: CAISSGVSNQPQHF

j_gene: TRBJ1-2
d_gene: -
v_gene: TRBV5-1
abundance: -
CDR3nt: TGCGCCAGCAGCCCCGGAAGTGGAGCTAACTATGGCTACACCTTC
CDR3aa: CASSPGSGANYGYTF

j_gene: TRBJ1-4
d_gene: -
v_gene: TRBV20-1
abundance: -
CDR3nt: TGCAGTGCTTACAGGACGAACACTAATGAAAAACTGTTTTTT
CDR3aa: CSAYRTNTNEKLFF

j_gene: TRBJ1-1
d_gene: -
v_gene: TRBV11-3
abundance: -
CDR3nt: TGTGCCAGCAGCTTAGCCAGGAGCGCTGAAGCTTTCTTT
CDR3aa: CASSLARSAEAFF

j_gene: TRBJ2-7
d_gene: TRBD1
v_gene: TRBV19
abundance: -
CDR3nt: TGTGCCAGTAGTATCTACAGGGGCGAGCAGTACTTC
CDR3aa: CASSIYRGEQYF

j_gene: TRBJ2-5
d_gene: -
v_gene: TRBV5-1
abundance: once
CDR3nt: TGCGCCAGCAGCTTAGAAGGTACCGGACCCCGGTACTTC
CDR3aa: CASSLEGTGPRYF

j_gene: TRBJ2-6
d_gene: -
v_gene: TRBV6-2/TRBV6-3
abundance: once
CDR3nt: TGTGCCAGCAGCTCCCTCGGGCCACAGGGAACCGCTTATGGGGCCAACGTCCTGACTTTC
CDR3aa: CASSSLGPQGTAYGANVLTF

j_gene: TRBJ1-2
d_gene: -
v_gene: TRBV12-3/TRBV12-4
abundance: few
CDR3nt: TGTGCCAGCAGTCATGGTTTACGGGTGGGAAGTGGCTACACCTTC
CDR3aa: CASSHGLRVGSGYTF

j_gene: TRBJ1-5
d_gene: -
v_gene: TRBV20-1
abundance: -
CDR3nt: TGCAGTGCTAGAGATCAGGGTCCCGGGAATCAGCCCCAGCATTTT
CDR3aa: CSARDQGPGNQPQHF

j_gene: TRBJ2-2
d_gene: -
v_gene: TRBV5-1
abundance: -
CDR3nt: TGCGCCAGCACCCCCGGGACAACAGACACCGGGGAGCTGTTTTTT
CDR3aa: CASTPGTTDTGELFF

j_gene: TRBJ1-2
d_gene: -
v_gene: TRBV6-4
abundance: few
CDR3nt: TGTGCCAGCAGTGAGTCATTGGGCGTCTTGGGCTACACCTTC
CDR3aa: CASSESLGVLGYTF

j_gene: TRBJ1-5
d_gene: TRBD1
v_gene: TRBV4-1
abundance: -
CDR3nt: TGCGCCAGCAGCCAAGAGGGGACAGTCGGTCAGCCCCAGCATTTT
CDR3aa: CASSQEGTVGQPQHF

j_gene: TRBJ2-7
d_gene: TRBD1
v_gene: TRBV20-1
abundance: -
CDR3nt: TGCAGTGCTGAAACTTTTGGACAGGGGGCCGAGCAGTACTTC
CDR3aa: CSAETFGQGAEQYF

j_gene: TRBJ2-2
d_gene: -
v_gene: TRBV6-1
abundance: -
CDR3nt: TGTGCCAGCAGTAAAGCGGCCCACAACACCGGGGAGCTGTTTTTT
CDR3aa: CASSKAAHNTGELFF